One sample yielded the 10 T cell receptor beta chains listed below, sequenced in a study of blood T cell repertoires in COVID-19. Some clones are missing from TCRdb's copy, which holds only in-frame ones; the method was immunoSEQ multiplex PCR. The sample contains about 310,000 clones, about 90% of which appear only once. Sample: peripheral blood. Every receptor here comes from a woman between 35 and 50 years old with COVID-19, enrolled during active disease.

The CDR3: CATAKSTGQGSSGSPLHF. CDR3 bases: TGTGCCACTGCTAAATCCACGGGACAGGGATCTTCTGGTTCACCCCTCCACTTT. This chain joins TRBV10-3 and TRBJ1-6; 9 bases line up with TRBD1. Germline values: CDR1 ENHRY, CDR2 SYGVKD. Germline trimming cut 10 bases from V and 9 bases from J; bases unmatched to any gene: 22. The CDR3 extends over 18 amino acids.

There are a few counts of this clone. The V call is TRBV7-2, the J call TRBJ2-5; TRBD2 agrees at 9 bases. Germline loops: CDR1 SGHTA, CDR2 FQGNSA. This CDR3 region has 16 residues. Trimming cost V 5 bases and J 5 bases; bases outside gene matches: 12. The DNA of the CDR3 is TGTGCCAGCAGCCTTAGCCTAGCGGGGCGAGGGGAGACCCAGTACTTC. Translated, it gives CASSLSLAGRGETQYF.

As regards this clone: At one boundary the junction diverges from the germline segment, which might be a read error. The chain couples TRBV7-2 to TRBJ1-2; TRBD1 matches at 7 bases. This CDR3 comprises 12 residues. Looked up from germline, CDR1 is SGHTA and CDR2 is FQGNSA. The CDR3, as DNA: TGTGCCAGCAGCCCTGTGACAGGGCCGCTACGATTC. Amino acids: CASSPVTGPLRF.

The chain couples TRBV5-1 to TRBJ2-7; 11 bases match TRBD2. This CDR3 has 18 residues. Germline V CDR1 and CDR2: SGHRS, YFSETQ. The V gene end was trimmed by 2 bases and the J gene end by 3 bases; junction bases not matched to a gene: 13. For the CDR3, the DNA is TGCGCCAGCAGCTTTGTACTAGCGGGAGATGGTCCCCGCTACGAGCAGTACTTC. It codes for CASSFVLAGDGPRYEQYF.

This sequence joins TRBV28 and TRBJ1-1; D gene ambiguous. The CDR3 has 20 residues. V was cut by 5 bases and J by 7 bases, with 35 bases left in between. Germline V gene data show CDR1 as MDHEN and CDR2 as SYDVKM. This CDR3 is CASSPGDGIASLPGRIEAFF. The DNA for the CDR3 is TGTGCCAGCAGTCCCGGCGACGGGATTGCCTCCCTTCCAGGAAGGATTGAAGCTTTCTTT. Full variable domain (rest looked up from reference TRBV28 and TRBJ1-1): DVKVTQSSRYLVKRTGEKVFLECVQDMDHENMFWYRQDPGLGLRLIYFSYDVKMKEKGDIPEGYSVSREKKERFSLILESASTNQTSMYLCASSPGDGIASLPGRIEAFFGQGTRLTVV.

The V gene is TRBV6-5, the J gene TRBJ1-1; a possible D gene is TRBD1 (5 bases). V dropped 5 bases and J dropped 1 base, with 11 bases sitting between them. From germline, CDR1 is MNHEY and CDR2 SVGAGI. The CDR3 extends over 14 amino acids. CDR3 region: CASSPTTENTEAFF. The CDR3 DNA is TGTGCCAGCAGTCCGACGACAGAGAACACTGAAGCTTTCTTT.

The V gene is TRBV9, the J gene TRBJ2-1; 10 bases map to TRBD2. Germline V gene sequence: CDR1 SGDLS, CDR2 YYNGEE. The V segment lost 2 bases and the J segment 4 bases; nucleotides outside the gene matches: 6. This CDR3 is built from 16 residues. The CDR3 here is CASSVRPAGGYNEQFF. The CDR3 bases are TGTGCCAGCAGCGTCCGTCCAGCGGGGGGGTACAATGAGCAGTTCTTC.

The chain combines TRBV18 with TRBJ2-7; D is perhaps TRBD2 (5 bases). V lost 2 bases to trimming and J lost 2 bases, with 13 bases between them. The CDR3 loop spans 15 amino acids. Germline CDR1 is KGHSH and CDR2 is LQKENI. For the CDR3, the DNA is TGTGCCAGCTCACCAGCGGGCTCCATAGCCTACGAGCAGTACTTC. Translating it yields CASSPAGSIAYEQYF.

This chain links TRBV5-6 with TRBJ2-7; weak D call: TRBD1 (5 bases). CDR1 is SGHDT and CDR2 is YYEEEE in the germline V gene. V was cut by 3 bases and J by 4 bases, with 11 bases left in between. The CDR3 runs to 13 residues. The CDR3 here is CASSSGYGYEQYF. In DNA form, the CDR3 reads TGTGCCAGCAGCTCAGGGTATGGATACGAGCAGTACTTC.

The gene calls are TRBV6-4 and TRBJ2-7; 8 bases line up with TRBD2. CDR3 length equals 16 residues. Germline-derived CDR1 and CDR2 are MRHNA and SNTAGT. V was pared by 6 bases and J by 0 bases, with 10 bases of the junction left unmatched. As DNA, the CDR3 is TGTGCCAGCAGCCGCTATGCGGGGGGACCCTCCTACGAGCAGTACTTC. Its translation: CASSRYAGGPSYEQYF.